This is a list of T cell receptor beta chains from one sample in a study of control samples from healthy donors and cancer patients. Only in-frame clones appear in the TCRdb table, and some are missing; sequencing was by immunoSEQ multiplex PCR. The sample consists of approximately 210,000 clones, roughly nine tenths of them appearing once. Sequencing was done on a sample of blood. Every receptor here comes from a man aged 25 to 40 in good health. Each CDR3 is given with its conserved first and last residue. The order of the fields is D gene, J gene, V gene, CDR3 protein. D genes are given only for firm matches.

D gene: -
J gene: TRBJ2-4
V gene: TRBV28
CDR3 protein: CASSVLGNIQYF

D gene: -
J gene: TRBJ2-7
V gene: TRBV6-1
CDR3 protein: CASSEQDGASYEQYF

D gene: -
J gene: TRBJ2-7
V gene: TRBV15
CDR3 protein: CATSRDQGYEQYF

D gene: -
J gene: TRBJ2-2
V gene: TRBV6-5
CDR3 protein: CASSYSGTPDGGELFF

D gene: TRBD1
J gene: TRBJ2-7
V gene: TRBV4-1
CDR3 protein: CASSPRIGTEGRQYF

D gene: -
J gene: TRBJ2-1
V gene: TRBV5-6
CDR3 protein: CASGLEGPISYNEQFF

D gene: -
J gene: TRBJ1-1
V gene: TRBV5-8
CDR3 protein: CASSLLPGTEAFF

D gene: -
J gene: TRBJ2-1
V gene: TRBV9
CDR3 protein: CASSVVENEQFF

D gene: TRBD2
J gene: TRBJ2-1
V gene: TRBV9
CDR3 protein: CASSERAGVSYNEQFF

D gene: -
J gene: TRBJ2-5
V gene: TRBV14
CDR3 protein: CASSRGGAGGPETQYF

D gene: TRBD2
J gene: TRBJ2-1
V gene: TRBV11-2
CDR3 protein: CASRSPGTSGYNEQFF

D gene: -
J gene: TRBJ1-3
V gene: TRBV12-3/TRBV12-4
CDR3 protein: CASRRGSGNTIYF

D gene: TRBD1
J gene: TRBJ1-1
V gene: TRBV2
CDR3 protein: CASAGQTNTEAFF

D gene: -
J gene: TRBJ1-2
V gene: TRBV9
CDR3 protein: CASTKAGSGGPYYGYTF

D gene: -
J gene: TRBJ2-7
V gene: TRBV5-1
CDR3 protein: CASSADRYEQYF

D gene: TRBD1
J gene: TRBJ1-5
V gene: TRBV5-1
CDR3 protein: CASSLQGAFNQPQHF

D gene: -
J gene: TRBJ2-7
V gene: TRBV6-1
CDR3 protein: CASSEASSYEQYF

D gene: TRBD2
J gene: TRBJ2-1
V gene: TRBV28
CDR3 protein: CASRTSSGGRGEQFF

D gene: TRBD2
J gene: TRBJ2-6
V gene: TRBV5-1
CDR3 protein: CASREGIGSGANVLTF

D gene: -
J gene: TRBJ2-7
V gene: TRBV5-4
CDR3 protein: CASGRNSYEQYF

D gene: -
J gene: TRBJ2-2
V gene: TRBV19
CDR3 protein: CASSIMSPRAGELFF

D gene: -
J gene: TRBJ2-7
V gene: TRBV7-2
CDR3 protein: CASSPPKLQGYEQYF

D gene: TRBD1
J gene: TRBJ2-6
V gene: TRBV5-6
CDR3 protein: CASSLAQGARGANVLTF

D gene: -
J gene: TRBJ2-3
V gene: TRBV10-1
CDR3 protein: CASSDSTDTQYF

D gene: -
J gene: TRBJ2-3
V gene: TRBV9
CDR3 protein: CASSVEDTQYF

D gene: -
J gene: TRBJ2-1
V gene: TRBV5-1
CDR3 protein: CASSPQGTPYNEQFF

D gene: TRBD1
J gene: TRBJ1-2
V gene: TRBV24-1
CDR3 protein: CATSENDRDGGGYTF

D gene: TRBD1
J gene: TRBJ2-1
V gene: TRBV19
CDR3 protein: CASSNPGQGIDNEQFF

D gene: TRBD1
J gene: TRBJ2-1
V gene: TRBV14
CDR3 protein: CASSKTAGRQGAVSEQFF

D gene: -
J gene: TRBJ1-5
V gene: TRBV19
CDR3 protein: CASSERGSNQPQHF

D gene: -
J gene: TRBJ1-1
V gene: TRBV7-9
CDR3 protein: CASSKIGPGGAGEAFF

D gene: -
J gene: TRBJ2-3
V gene: TRBV6-5
CDR3 protein: CASSTGQSDTQYF

D gene: TRBD1
J gene: TRBJ1-4
V gene: TRBV5-1
CDR3 protein: CASSSGGGEKLFF

D gene: -
J gene: TRBJ2-3
V gene: TRBV12-3/TRBV12-4
CDR3 protein: CASSLVTDTQYF

D gene: -
J gene: TRBJ2-1
V gene: TRBV5-1
CDR3 protein: CASRDGSYNEQFF

D gene: TRBD1
J gene: TRBJ2-7
V gene: TRBV6-4
CDR3 protein: CASFPVQGAYEQYF

D gene: -
J gene: TRBJ1-2
V gene: TRBV18
CDR3 protein: CASSPLQGRYGYTF

D gene: -
J gene: TRBJ2-1
V gene: TRBV7-8
CDR3 protein: CASSLGTTRYNEQFF

D gene: -
J gene: TRBJ1-2
V gene: TRBV18
CDR3 protein: CASSPLGRDEYGYTF

D gene: -
J gene: TRBJ1-2
V gene: TRBV28
CDR3 protein: CASSRGGGSGYTF

D gene: -
J gene: TRBJ1-2
V gene: TRBV25-1
CDR3 protein: CASSLQAHYGYTF

D gene: -
J gene: TRBJ2-1
V gene: TRBV15
CDR3 protein: CATSRDQGIYNEQFF

D gene: -
J gene: TRBJ1-1
V gene: TRBV10-1
CDR3 protein: CASSESGTNILGTEAFF

D gene: -
J gene: TRBJ2-7
V gene: TRBV7-9
CDR3 protein: CASSPPVWGAHHYEQYF

D gene: TRBD2
J gene: TRBJ2-7
V gene: TRBV5-1
CDR3 protein: CASSLGGGGAFEQYF

D gene: TRBD1
J gene: TRBJ1-6
V gene: TRBV6-5
CDR3 protein: CASDNRGRGGSPLHF

D gene: -
J gene: TRBJ2-1
V gene: TRBV10-1
CDR3 protein: CASSERGNNEQFF

D gene: TRBD1
J gene: TRBJ1-5
V gene: TRBV10-3
CDR3 protein: CAISASQGVSSNQPQHF

D gene: -
J gene: TRBJ2-1
V gene: TRBV6-4
CDR3 protein: CASSQWTGYNEQFF

D gene: -
J gene: TRBJ1-2
V gene: TRBV11-2
CDR3 protein: CASSSIIYSYGYTF

D gene: TRBD1
J gene: TRBJ2-2
V gene: TRBV7-8
CDR3 protein: CASNDLGQGWPGELFF

D gene: TRBD2
J gene: TRBJ2-1
V gene: TRBV19
CDR3 protein: CASRVAGAPPYNEQFF

D gene: TRBD1
J gene: TRBJ2-3
V gene: TRBV5-1
CDR3 protein: CASSSGVIRGQTTDTQYF

D gene: -
J gene: TRBJ1-1
V gene: TRBV5-1
CDR3 protein: CASSLGSATEAFF

D gene: -
J gene: TRBJ1-4
V gene: TRBV29-1
CDR3 protein: CSVWAANEKLFF

D gene: TRBD1
J gene: TRBJ2-1
V gene: TRBV5-1
CDR3 protein: CASKTGGLSSYNEQFF

D gene: -
J gene: TRBJ1-2
V gene: TRBV5-6
CDR3 protein: CASSLIRGMKDGYTF

D gene: -
J gene: TRBJ2-7
V gene: TRBV13
CDR3 protein: CASSLGRVGRSSYEQYF

D gene: -
J gene: TRBJ1-6
V gene: TRBV30
CDR3 protein: CAWSNLDGYNSPLHF

D gene: TRBD1
J gene: TRBJ1-4
V gene: TRBV29-1
CDR3 protein: CSARGPDLEKLFF